The 9 T cell receptor beta chains below all came from one sample that was sequenced in a study of shared clonotypes between healthy human individuals. The repertoire was sequenced with immunoSEQ multiplex PCR; TCRdb's copy has only in-frame clones and lacks some. The sample consists of hundreds of thousands of clones, about 96% of them appearing once. The specimen sequenced was naive CD4+ T cells sorted from blood. Subset defined: CD45RA+ positively selected. All receptors come from a woman in her 30s in good health.

The chain combines TRBV6-4 with TRBJ2-1; D possibly corresponds to TRBD1 (6 bases). CDR1 and CDR2 (germline): MRHNA, SNTAGT. The CDR3 runs 19 residues. V was clipped by 9 bases and J by 0 bases, with 27 bases between them. CDR3 bases: TGTGCCAGGAGGGGGTTTACAGAGAAAACGGAGAGCTCCTACAATGAGCAGTTCTTC. Translation: CARRGFTEKTESSYNEQFF.

This chain joins TRBV19 and TRBJ2-5; D may be TRBD2 (5 bases). CDR1 is LNHDA and CDR2 is SQIVND in the germline V gene (reference sequence). Trimming took 8 bases from V and 2 from J, leaving 12 bases between them. The CDR3 loop spans 13 amino acids. The CDR3 loop reads CASGRQEQETQYF. Written as DNA, the CDR3 is TGTGCCAGTGGGAGACAAGAACAAGAGACCCAGTACTTC.

This clone was observed a single time. The CDR3 is CASSLGQGAGGTEAFF. DNA of the CDR3: TGTGCCAGCAGCCTAGGACAGGGGGCAGGTGGGACTGAAGCTTTCTTT. The rearrangement links TRBV7-9 to TRBJ1-1, with 11 bases lining up with TRBD1. The CDR3 length is 16 residues. Germline lookup yields CDR1 SEHNR and CDR2 FQNEAQ (reference sequence). V shed 5 bases, J shed 5 bases, and the junction held 10 bases outside the gene matches.

The CDR3 reads CASRKTVPQNTEAFF. CDR3 coding DNA: TGTGCCAGCAGGAAGACAGTCCCTCAGAACACTGAAGCTTTCTTT. J is TRBJ1-1 and V is TRBV11-2; tentatively, D is TRBD1 (5 bases). Trimming shortened V by 6 bases and J by 1 base, and 15 bases separated the two germline ends. Germline V gives CDR1 SGHAT, CDR2 FQNNGV. The CDR3 sequence is 15 residues long.

The chain couples TRBV2 to TRBJ2-5; 7 bases agree with TRBD1. The CDR3 totals 14 residues. Germline V lookup: CDR1 SNHLY, CDR2 FYNNEI. The J segment lost 4 bases and the V segment lost 8 bases, leaving 10 bases of the junction unmatched. CDR3 DNA: TGTGCCAGCCCAACTTTACAGGGGCGAGAGACCCAGTACTTC. This sequence encodes CASPTLQGRETQYF. Looking up the rest from reference TRBV2 and TRBJ2-5 gives the full variable domain: EPEVTQTPSHQVTQMGQEVILRCVPISNHLYFYWYRQILGQKVEFLVSFYNNEISEKSEIFDDQFSVERPDGSNFTLKIRSTKLEDSAMYFCASPTLQGRETQYFGPGTRLLVL.

The genes are TRBV30 and TRBJ1-4; D is perhaps TRBD1 (5 bases). The CDR3 runs 15 residues. Germline V CDR1 and CDR2: GTSNPN, SVGIG (reference sequence). V gave up 1 base and J gave up 6 bases, with 15 bases separating them. The CDR3 sequence: CAWSATQGYYEKLFF. DNA of the CDR3: TGTGCCTGGAGTGCCACTCAGGGATATTATGAAAAACTGTTTTTT.

The chain uses TRBV6-1 and TRBJ2-2; possibly TRBD2 for D (5 bases). Germline V lookup: CDR1 MNHNS, CDR2 SASEGT. The V end was cut by 3 bases, the J end by 7 bases, with 9 bases between. This CDR3 contains 13 residues. The CDR3 nucleotides read TGTGCCAGCAGTGAGACCGGGGACGGGGAGCTGTTTTTT. It codes for CASSETGDGELFF.

The V call is TRBV11-2, the J call TRBJ2-2, with 7 bases that match TRBD1. CDR3 length: 18 residues. Germline CDR1 and CDR2: SGHAT and FQNNGV. Unmatched junction bases numbered 11, after V lost 1 base and J lost 3 bases. The CDR3 DNA follows: TGTGCCAGCAGCTTAGTGAGGGTCCGACAGGGTCACACCGGGGAGCTGTTTTTT. It encodes CASSLVRVRQGHTGELFF. The full variable domain, its missing parts supplied by reference TRBV11-2 and TRBJ2-2, is EAGVAQSPRYKIIEKRQSVAFWCNPISGHATLYWYQQILGQGPKLLIQFQNNGVVDDSQLPKDRFSAERLKGVDSTLKIQPAKLEDSAVYLCASSLVRVRQGHTGELFFGEGSRLTVL.

The J gene is TRBJ2-1, the V gene TRBV7-8; D not certain. The CDR3 consists of 15 residues. V dropped 1 base and J dropped 2 bases, with 9 bases sitting between them. Germline CDR1 and CDR2: SGHVS and FQNEAQ. The CDR3 bases are TGTGCCAGCAGCTTAGTGGGCGGAACCTACAATGAGCAGTTCTTC. Its translation: CASSLVGGTYNEQFF.